This T cell receptor beta chain comes out of a study of blood T cell repertoires in COVID-19. In the source study's methods: Researchers report that nucleated cell counts were estimated from reference gene primer amplification. Here immunoSEQ multiplex PCR was the method, and the copy in TCRdb shows in-frame clones only, minus some. That table is the source of V, J and clone size, and D and trimming were worked out from the DNA. The table has a few hundred thousand clones, about nine tenths seen once. There are 15 residues in the CDR3. Germline-derived CDR1 and CDR2 are LGHDT and YNNKEL (reference sequence). V lost 4 bases, J lost 6 bases, and 9 bases stayed unmatched. A few counts support this clone.

The receptor was derived from a man aged 55 to 69 with acute or convalescent COVID-19. The rearrangement links TRBV3-1 (or the pseudogene TRBV3-2) to TRBJ1-2, with 9 bases aligning to TRBD1. Sequencing was carried out using peripheral blood. The CDR3 is CASSPPTGTGNGYTF. The CDR3, as DNA: TGTGCCAGCAGCCCGCCTACTGGGACAGGGAATGGCTACACCTTC.